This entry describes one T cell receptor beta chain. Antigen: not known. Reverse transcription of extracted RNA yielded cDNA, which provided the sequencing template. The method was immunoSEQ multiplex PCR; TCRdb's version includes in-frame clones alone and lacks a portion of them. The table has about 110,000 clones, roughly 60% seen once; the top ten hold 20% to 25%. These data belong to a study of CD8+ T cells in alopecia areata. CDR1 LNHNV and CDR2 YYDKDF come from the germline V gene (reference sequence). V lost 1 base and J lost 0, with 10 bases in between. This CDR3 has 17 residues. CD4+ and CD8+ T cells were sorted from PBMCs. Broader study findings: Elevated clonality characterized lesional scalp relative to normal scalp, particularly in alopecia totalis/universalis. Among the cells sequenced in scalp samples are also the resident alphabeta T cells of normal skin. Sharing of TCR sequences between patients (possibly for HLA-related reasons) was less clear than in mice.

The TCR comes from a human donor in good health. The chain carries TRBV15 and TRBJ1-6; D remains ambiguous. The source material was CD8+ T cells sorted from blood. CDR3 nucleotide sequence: TGTGCCACCAGCAGAGGGACGGCGAGCTCCTATAATTCACCCCTCCACTTT. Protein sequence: CATSRGTASSYNSPLHF.